This entry lists 3 T cell receptor beta chains sequenced from one sample in a study of T cell repertoires in cytomegalovirus infection. Using its own MiXCR run on the reads, TCRdb lists one record per CDR3 protein. The sample lists 100,000 or so distinct CDR3 sequences, about 25% seen once, with 39% in the top ten. The source material was CD8+ T cells from PBMCs. The receptors were sampled from a human donor in good health (CMV status not recorded). Some clones in this sample may be carry-over from other donors' samples.

This clonotype was picked up a small number of times. This chain links TRBV11-2 with TRBJ2-7; D not certain. Trimming stripped 5 bases from V and 0 bases from J, with 8 bases between. CDR3 size: 13 residues. Germline V gene lookup returns CDR1 SGHAT and CDR2 FQNNGV. CDR3 coding DNA: TGTGCCAGCAGCCTTTGGGACTCCTACGAGCAGTACTTC. Protein sequence: CASSLWDSYEQYF.

The V and J genes are TRBV12-3 or TRBV12-4 and TRBJ2-7; 13 bases agree with TRBD2. The CDR3 runs 15 residues. Trimming removed 6 bases from V and 3 bases from J; junction bases left unmatched: 5. The DNA for the CDR3 is TGTGCCAGCAGCCAGGGACTAGCGGGACTCTACGAGCAGTACTTC. Protein sequence: CASSQGLAGLYEQYF.

This clonotype was seen a single time. V gene TRBV27 combines with J gene TRBJ2-5; 10 positions agree with TRBD2. The CDR3 is made up of 19 amino acids. Germline V CDR1 and CDR2: MNHEY, SMNVEV (reference sequence). Trimming at V came to 0 bases and at J to 3 bases, leaving 13 bases not matched to a gene. The CDR3 DNA follows: TGTGCCAGCAGTTTATCGATAACAGGTGCTAGCGGGGGAGAAGAGACCCAGTACTTC. It encodes CASSLSITGASGGEETQYF.